This T cell receptor (beta chain) was documented in a study of response to subunit inactivated influenza vaccine. A single record per CDR3 protein comes from TCRdb applying MiXCR to the RT-PCR reads. The table has fewer than 200,000 distinct CDR3 sequences, about 9% seen once. There are many counts of this clonotype. Its antigen is undetermined. This CDR3 has 16 amino acids. CDR1 and CDR2 (germline): LGHNA, YNFKEQ. V lost 3 bases and J 5 bases, leaving 17 bases between the germline ends. Points from the study as a whole: Every seasonal influenza vaccination brings in few new T cells, the authors suggested.

This clonotype was sampled from a man in his fifties or sixties who received an inactivated influenza vaccine. The chain combines TRBV4-2 with TRBJ2-1; a possible D gene is TRBD2 (6 bases). This specimen consisted of non-naive T cells sorted from PBMCs, obtained on the day of vaccination. CDR3 sequence (DNA): TGTGCCAGCAGCCAGGGATCTAGCGTACTTGACAATGAGCAGTTCTTC. This gives the protein CASSQGSSVLDNEQFF.